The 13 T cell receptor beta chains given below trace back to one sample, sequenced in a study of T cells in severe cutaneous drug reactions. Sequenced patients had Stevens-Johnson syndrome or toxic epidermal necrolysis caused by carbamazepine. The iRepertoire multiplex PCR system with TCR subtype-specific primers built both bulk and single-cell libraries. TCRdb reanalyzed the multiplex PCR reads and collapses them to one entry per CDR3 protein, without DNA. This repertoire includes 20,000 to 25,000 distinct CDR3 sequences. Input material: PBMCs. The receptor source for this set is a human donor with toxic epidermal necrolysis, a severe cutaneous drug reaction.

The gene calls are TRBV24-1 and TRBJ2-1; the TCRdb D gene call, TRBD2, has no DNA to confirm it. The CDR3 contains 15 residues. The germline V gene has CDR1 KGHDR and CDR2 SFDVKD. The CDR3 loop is CATAMGTSFLNEQFF.

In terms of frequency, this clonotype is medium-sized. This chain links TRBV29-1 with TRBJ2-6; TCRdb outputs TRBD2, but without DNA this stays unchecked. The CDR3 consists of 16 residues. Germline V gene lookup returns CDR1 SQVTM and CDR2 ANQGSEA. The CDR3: CSVDLAGSSGANVLTF.

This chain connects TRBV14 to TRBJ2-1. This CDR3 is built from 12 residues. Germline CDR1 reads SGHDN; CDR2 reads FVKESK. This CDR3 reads CASSQGSAVEFF.

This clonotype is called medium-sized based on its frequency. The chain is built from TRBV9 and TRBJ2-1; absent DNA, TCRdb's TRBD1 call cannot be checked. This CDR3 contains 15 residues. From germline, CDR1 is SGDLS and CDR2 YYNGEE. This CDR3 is CASSPGSTGHNEQFF.

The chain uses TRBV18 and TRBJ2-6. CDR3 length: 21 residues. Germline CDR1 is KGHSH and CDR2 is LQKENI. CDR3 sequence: CASSPRVDNEVKWSGANVLTF.

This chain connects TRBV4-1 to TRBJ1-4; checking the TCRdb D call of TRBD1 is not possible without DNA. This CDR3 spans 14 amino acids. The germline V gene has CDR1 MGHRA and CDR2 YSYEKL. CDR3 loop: CASSPIGPREKLFF.

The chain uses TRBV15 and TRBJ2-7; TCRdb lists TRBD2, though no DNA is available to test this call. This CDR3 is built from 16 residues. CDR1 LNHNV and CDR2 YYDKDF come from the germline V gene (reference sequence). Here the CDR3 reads CATSGPGTSGRYEQYF.

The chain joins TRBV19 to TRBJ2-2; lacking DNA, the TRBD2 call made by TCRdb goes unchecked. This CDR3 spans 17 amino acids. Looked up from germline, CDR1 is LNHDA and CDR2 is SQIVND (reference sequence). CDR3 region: CASTQKAGLAHTGELFF. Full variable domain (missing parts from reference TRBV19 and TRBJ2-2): DGGITQSPKYLFRKEGQNVTLSCEQNLNHDAMYWYRQDPGQGLRLIYYSQIVNDFQKGDIAEGYSVSREKKESFPLTVTSAQKNPTAFYLCASTQKAGLAHTGELFFGEGSRLTVL.

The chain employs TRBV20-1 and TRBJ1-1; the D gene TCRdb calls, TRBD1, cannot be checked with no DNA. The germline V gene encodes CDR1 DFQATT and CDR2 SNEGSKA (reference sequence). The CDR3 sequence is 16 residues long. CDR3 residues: CSARDLGYRGATEAFF.

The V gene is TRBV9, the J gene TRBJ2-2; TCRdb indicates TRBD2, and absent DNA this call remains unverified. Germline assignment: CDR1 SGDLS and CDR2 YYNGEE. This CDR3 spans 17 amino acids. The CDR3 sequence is CASSLGTSGVNTGELFF.

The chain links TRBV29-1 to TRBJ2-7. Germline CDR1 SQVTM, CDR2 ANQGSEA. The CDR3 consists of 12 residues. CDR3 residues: CSVAHTPSEQYF.

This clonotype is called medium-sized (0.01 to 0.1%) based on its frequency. CDR3 amino acids: CASSEFRDATYNEQFF. This chain joins TRBV2 and TRBJ2-1; TCRdb names TRBD1, which stays unverified in the absence of DNA. The CDR3 loop spans 16 amino acids. The V gene's germline CDR1 is SNHLY and CDR2 FYNNEI.

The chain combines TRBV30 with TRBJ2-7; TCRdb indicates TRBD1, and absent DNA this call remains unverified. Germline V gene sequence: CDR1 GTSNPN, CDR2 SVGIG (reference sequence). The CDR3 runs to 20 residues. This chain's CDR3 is CAWGGTGTQGWGLQTYGQYF.